A single count supports the clone carrying this TCR beta chain. Donors came from a validation cohort of fewer than 150 subjects, distinct from the first 666-subject cohort. The data are from a study of cytomegalovirus exposure and HLA in healthy donors. Only in-frame clones appear in the TCRdb table, and some are missing; sequencing was by immunoSEQ multiplex PCR. There are about 150,000 clones in the sample; more than 70% occur only once, and approximately 2% lies in the top ten. Sequenced sample: PBMCs. This sequence was found in a human donor in good health.

CDR3 nucleotides: TGTGCCAGCAGTTTACTGACTAGCGGCAGCGGAGAGACCCAGTACTTC. This sequence encodes CASSLLTSGSGETQYF. The chain joins TRBV28 to TRBJ2-5; TRBD2 matches at 9 bases. Germline CDR1 and CDR2: MDHEN and SYDVKM. Trimming cost V 2 bases and J 4 bases; bases outside gene matches: 8. The CDR3 totals 16 residues.